Detailed here is one T cell receptor beta chain. As yet, its antigen is unknown. Blood specimens came from baseline, cycle 4 day 1, and cycle 7 day 1. The table came from immunoSEQ multiplex PCR; TCRdb's copy has only in-frame clones and leaves some out. Among some 85,000 clones listed, roughly 84% were seen once. The CDR3 length is 14 residues. The V end was cut by 7 bases, the J end by 11 bases, with 23 bases between. In germline, CDR1 is SNHLY, CDR2 FYNNEI. The data are from a study of OX40 agonist ivuxolimab in advanced cancers. About the study: Partial responses, seen in three patients, involved one hepatocellular carcinoma and two cutaneous melanomas.

Study-wide findings and caveats: Still undetermined is the antigen specificity of the expanded peripheral T cells.

Sequencing used CD4+ or CD8+ T cells sorted from blood, obtained in a trial of the OX40 agonist ivuxolimab. The rearrangement uses TRBV2 and TRBJ1-1; D uncertain. The sequence derives from an adult with an advanced solid tumor such as melanoma, head and neck, liver or kidney cancer. The CDR3 reads CASIVAGQQRMAFF. The CDR3 coding sequence is TGTGCCAGCATTGTTGCGGGCCAACAACGAATGGCTTTCTTT.